A selection of T cell receptor beta chains follows, all from one sample in a study of OX40 agonist ivuxolimab in advanced cancers. Assay: immunoSEQ multiplex PCR; the TCRdb copy retains only in-frame clones and omits some. The data show about 77,000 clones, approximately 83% seen once. The sequencing used CD4+ or CD8+ T cells sorted from blood, collected in a trial of the OX40 agonist ivuxolimab. Source of these receptors: an adult with an advanced solid tumor such as melanoma, head and neck, liver or kidney cancer. CDR3s include the opening cysteine and the closing phenylalanine or tryptophan. Each record gives: CDR3 protein, CDR3 DNA, clone size, J gene, D gene, V gene. The D gene is left open where the match is weak. Clone size is shown for a subset of rows, as once, few, many or a class of expanded clone.

cdr3_aa: CASRVWGTAYNEQFF
cdr3_nt: TGTGCCAGCAGAGTGTGGGGGACCGCCTACAATGAGCAGTTCTTC
clone_size: once
j_call: TRBJ2-1
d_call: .
v_call: TRBV11-2

cdr3_aa: CASSFGGLAEKLFF
cdr3_nt: TGTGCCAGCAGCTTCGGGGGACTGGCGGAAAAACTGTTTTTT
clone_size: once
j_call: TRBJ1-4
d_call: .
v_call: TRBV11-2

cdr3_aa: CASSQDGRNPNYGYTF
cdr3_nt: TGCGCCAGCAGCCAAGATGGCAGGAACCCTAACTATGGCTACACCTTC
clone_size: .
j_call: TRBJ1-2
d_call: .
v_call: TRBV4-1

cdr3_aa: CASSPRAADGYTF
cdr3_nt: TGTGCCAGCAGCCCCAGGGCAGCAGATGGCTACACCTTC
clone_size: .
j_call: TRBJ1-2
d_call: .
v_call: TRBV7-9

cdr3_aa: CASSLGTPNYGYTF
cdr3_nt: TGCGCCAGCAGCTTGGGGACACCTAACTATGGCTACACCTTC
clone_size: .
j_call: TRBJ1-2
d_call: .
v_call: TRBV5-1

cdr3_aa: CASSESGAGSYEQYF
cdr3_nt: TGTGCCAGCAGTGAGTCGGGGGCGGGCAGCTACGAGCAGTACTTC
clone_size: once
j_call: TRBJ2-7
d_call: .
v_call: TRBV6-1

cdr3_aa: CASTPGAGQGNIQYF
cdr3_nt: TGTGCCAGCACCCCCGGGGCGGGACAGGGAAACATTCAGTACTTC
clone_size: .
j_call: TRBJ2-4
d_call: .
v_call: TRBV21-1

cdr3_aa: CSVSFGAYGYTF
cdr3_nt: TGCAGCGTCTCTTTCGGGGCCTATGGCTACACCTTC
clone_size: .
j_call: TRBJ1-2
d_call: .
v_call: TRBV29-1

cdr3_aa: CASSYLDRGNTEAFF
cdr3_nt: TGTGCCAGCAGTTATTTGGACAGGGGGAACACTGAAGCTTTCTTT
clone_size: .
j_call: TRBJ1-1
d_call: TRBD1
v_call: TRBV6-5

cdr3_aa: CASSDTGVNTEAFF
cdr3_nt: TGTGCCAGCAGCGACACGGGGGTTAACACTGAAGCTTTCTTT
clone_size: .
j_call: TRBJ1-1
d_call: .
v_call: TRBV7-2

cdr3_aa: CASSLARSGKLFF
cdr3_nt: TGTGCCAGCAGCTTAGCAAGGTCCGGAAAACTGTTTTTT
clone_size: .
j_call: TRBJ1-4
d_call: .
v_call: TRBV7-2

cdr3_aa: CASSPLSGTEPGYTF
cdr3_nt: TGTGCCAGCAGCCCCTTATCCGGGACGGAGCCCGGCTACACCTTC
clone_size: .
j_call: TRBJ1-2
d_call: .
v_call: TRBV7-8

cdr3_aa: CSGMGQGNTEAFF
cdr3_nt: TGCAGCGGGATGGGACAGGGGAACACTGAAGCTTTCTTT
clone_size: .
j_call: TRBJ1-1
d_call: TRBD1
v_call: TRBV29-1

cdr3_aa: CASSPLQDTQYF
cdr3_nt: TGTGCCAGCAGCCCCCTTCAGGATACGCAGTATTTT
clone_size: once
j_call: TRBJ2-3
d_call: .
v_call: TRBV7-9

cdr3_aa: CATGGEGLGANVLTF
cdr3_nt: TGTGCCACAGGGGGCGAGGGGTTAGGGGCCAACGTCCTGACTTTC
clone_size: few
j_call: TRBJ2-6
d_call: TRBD1
v_call: TRBV7-6

cdr3_aa: CASSGTSRWETQYF
cdr3_nt: TGTGCCAGCAGTGGGACTAGCCGGTGGGAGACCCAGTACTTC
clone_size: .
j_call: TRBJ2-5
d_call: TRBD2
v_call: TRBV6-1

cdr3_aa: CAISSQGREEPQHF
cdr3_nt: TGTGCCATCAGCTCACAGGGGAGGGAGGAGCCCCAGCATTTT
clone_size: .
j_call: TRBJ1-5
d_call: TRBD1
v_call: TRBV10-3

cdr3_aa: CASSYSRTPSGGGTEQYF
cdr3_nt: TGTGCCAGCAGTTACTCGAGGACCCCTTCCGGAGGCGGGACCGAGCAGTACTTC
clone_size: .
j_call: TRBJ2-7
d_call: .
v_call: TRBV6-8

cdr3_aa: CASSQGTVNTEAFF
cdr3_nt: TGTGCCAGCAGCCAAGGGACAGTGAACACTGAAGCTTTCTTT
clone_size: .
j_call: TRBJ1-1
d_call: TRBD1
v_call: TRBV7-9

cdr3_aa: CASSFRGAYGYTF
cdr3_nt: TGCGCCAGCAGCTTCCGGGGAGCCTATGGCTACACCTTC
clone_size: .
j_call: TRBJ1-2
d_call: .
v_call: TRBV5-1

cdr3_aa: CASSRHTGELFF
cdr3_nt: TGTGCCAGTAGCAGGCACACCGGGGAGCTGTTTTTT
clone_size: .
j_call: TRBJ2-2
d_call: .
v_call: TRBV2